This T cell receptor beta chain was identified during a study of OX40 agonist ivuxolimab in advanced cancers. TCRdb's table, derived via immunoSEQ multiplex PCR, lists solely in-frame clones and lacks some. The repertoire includes roughly 79,000 clones, 92% of them detected once, and around 0.53% sits in the top ten. CDR3 size: 13 residues. CDR1 and CDR2 (germline): SNHLY, FYNNEI. Trimming at V came to 8 bases and at J to 0 bases, leaving 1 base not matched to a gene. Patients with a history of autoimmune disease or on systemic immunosuppression were excluded. The sample consisted of CD4+ or CD8+ T cells sorted from blood, taken in a trial of the OX40 agonist ivuxolimab. The chain carries TRBV2 and TRBJ1-5; 7 nucleotides match TRBD1. This receptor was obtained from an adult with an advanced solid tumor such as melanoma, head and neck, liver or kidney cancer. The CDR3 loop reads CASDRDSNQPQHF. CDR3 in DNA: TGTGCCAGCGACAGGGATAGCAATCAGCCCCAGCATTTT. The full variable domain, in which reference TRBV2 and TRBJ1-5 provide the parts outside the CDR3, is EPEVTQTPSHQVTQMGQEVILRCVPISNHLYFYWYRQILGQKVEFLVSFYNNEISEKSEIFDDQFSVERPDGSNFTLKIRSTKLEDSAMYFCASDRDSNQPQHFGDGTRLSIL.